Shown below are 30 T cell receptor beta chains from a single sample sequenced in a study of T cells in Graves' hyperthyroidism and ophthalmopathy. Researchers took RNA transcripts and amplified the TCR beta CDR3 regions from them. The HTBI set primed first-round TCR CDR3 RT-PCR. One entry per CDR3 protein, called by TCRdb with MiXCR from the multiplex PCR reads. The sample consists of a few hundred thousand distinct CDR3 sequences, roughly 25% of them appearing once. The sample was blood. Receptor source: a man in his forties or fifties with Graves' hyperthyroidism.

The chain links TRBV30 to TRBJ1-2, with D possibly being TRBD1 (5 bases). The CDR3 is 12 amino acids. V shed 0 bases and J shed 8 bases, with 10 bases lying between them. Germline V gene sequence: CDR1 GTSNPN, CDR2 SVGIG (reference sequence). CDR3 region: CAWSVPGLGYTF. The CDR3 DNA follows: TGTGCCTGGAGTGTACCAGGGTTGGGCTACACCTTC.

The rearrangement links TRBV20-1 to TRBJ2-7, with 10 bases identical to TRBD2. Germline V CDR1 and CDR2: DFQATT, SNEGSKA (reference sequence). J gave up 7 bases and V 6 bases, and 15 bases lay outside the gene matches. The CDR3 sequence is 15 residues long. CDR3 sequence reads: CSAGKAGGRSGEQYF. The CDR3, as DNA: TGCAGTGCGGGAAAAGCGGGAGGGCGGTCGGGAGAGCAGTACTTC.

This clonotype showed up many times. V is TRBV20-1 and J is TRBJ2-7; 9 positions match TRBD1. The germline CDR1 and CDR2 sequences are DFQATT and SNEGSKA (reference sequence). Unmatched junction bases numbered 12, after V lost 3 bases and J lost 6 bases. CDR3 size: 15 residues. The CDR3 spells CSASEIRQGGREQYF. The CDR3 DNA sequence: TGCAGTGCTAGCGAAATTAGACAGGGGGGGCGCGAGCAGTACTTC.

This clonotype was counted ten times or more. One junction end does not reproduce the germline sequence, and a read error may be involved. The chain links TRBV20-1 to TRBJ2-5; D is tentatively TRBD1 or TRBD2 (5 bases each). The CDR3 sequence is 12 residues long. Germline V lookup: CDR1 DFQATT, CDR2 SNEGSKA (reference sequence). The CDR3 region is CSATGPQKTQYF. The DNA for the CDR3 is TGCAGTGCTACGGGACCCCAAAAGACCCAGTACTTC.

This clonotype was seen more than once but under ten times. The chain uses TRBV6-1 and TRBJ1-5; D gene uncertain. The CDR3 runs 17 residues. V was pared by 1 base and J by 2 bases, with 15 bases between. Per germline, CDR1 MNHNS and CDR2 SASEGT. CDR3 amino acids: CASSEVSVGGGNQPQHF. The CDR3 DNA reads as TGTGCCAGCAGTGAAGTTTCGGTCGGAGGAGGCAATCAGCCCCAGCATTTT.

V and J are TRBV7-3 and TRBJ2-5; TRBD2 matches 9 bases. This CDR3 contains 14 residues. Trimming took 5 bases from V and 5 from J; bases not matched to a gene: 6. From germline, CDR1 is SGHTA and CDR2 FQGTGA. CDR3 region: CASSKTSGGETQYF. CDR3 nucleotide sequence: TGTGCCAGCAGCAAGACTAGCGGAGGGGAGACCCAGTACTTC.

This clonotype was seen at least ten times. This chain joins TRBV20-1 and TRBJ2-1, with TRBD2 identical over 10 bases. There are 16 residues in the CDR3. Germline V gene data show CDR1 as DFQATT and CDR2 as SNEGSKA (reference sequence). Unmatched junction bases numbered 6, after V lost 0 bases and J lost 4 bases. DNA for the CDR3: TGCAGTGCTAGAGAGCAACTAGCGGGACCTTACAATGAGCAGTTCTTC. This gives the protein CSAREQLAGPYNEQFF.

The chain carries TRBV11-2 and TRBJ1-5; D not resolved. CDR1 and CDR2 (germline): SGHAT, FQNNGV. The V gene lost 0 bases and the J gene lost 5 bases, with 5 bases spanning the gap. CDR3 length: 13 amino acids. CDR3: CASSLDRYQPQHF. The DNA for the CDR3 is TGTGCCAGCAGCTTAGATCGTTATCAGCCCCAGCATTTT.

The table lists this clonotype with many counts. The rearrangement joins TRBV12-3 or TRBV12-4 to TRBJ2-1, with 10 bases lining up with TRBD1. There are 15 residues in the CDR3. Trimming at V came to 6 bases and at J to 4 bases, leaving 6 bases not matched to a gene. DNA of the CDR3: TGTGCCAGCAGGGGGGACAGGGGATTTTACAATGAGCAGTTCTTC. This codes for CASRGDRGFYNEQFF.

This clonotype turned up a few times. V and J are TRBV29-1 and TRBJ2-5; 12 bases line up with TRBD2. After removal of 0 bases from V and 4 bases from J, the junction contained 6 bases not matched to a gene. This CDR3 is built from 16 residues. Germline V gene lookup returns CDR1 SQVTM and CDR2 ANQGSEA. CDR3 protein: CSVEEPSGRAPETQYF. CDR3 in DNA: TGCAGCGTTGAAGAACCTAGCGGGAGGGCCCCAGAGACCCAGTACTTC.

This clonotype was observed a handful of times. J is TRBJ2-1 and V is TRBV20-1; 7 nucleotides align to TRBD1. Germline assignment: CDR1 DFQATT and CDR2 SNEGSKA (reference sequence). This CDR3 region has 14 residues. V was clipped by 6 bases and J by 4 bases; unmatched bases: 9. CDR3 sequence reads: CSAFRGSLYNEQFF. CDR3 sequence (DNA): TGCAGTGCCTTCAGGGGGTCCCTATACAATGAGCAGTTCTTC.

This clonotype was recorded a few times. The rearrangement links TRBV27 to TRBJ2-1; 12 bases match TRBD2. Looked up from germline, CDR1 is MNHEY and CDR2 is SMNVEV (reference sequence). The CDR3 spans 15 residues. V was clipped by 2 bases and J by 14 bases; unmatched bases: 10. The CDR3 coding sequence is TGTGCCAGCAGTTTAAGGGGAGGACTAGCGGGAAAGGAGTTCTTC. This translates into CASSLRGGLAGKEFF.

This clonotype has only a few counts. The V and J genes are TRBV3-1 and TRBJ2-7; TRBD2 is a possible D gene (6 bases). Looked up from germline, CDR1 is LGHDT and CDR2 is YNNKEL (reference sequence). Trimming left V 4 bases short and J 3 bases short, with 13 bases between. The CDR3 has 14 amino acids. Here the CDR3 reads CASSRGTDLYEQYF. As DNA, the CDR3 is TGTGCCAGCAGCCGCGGGACGGACCTCTACGAGCAGTACTTC.

This clonotype was seen more than once but under ten times. V is TRBV28 and J is TRBJ1-5; D call uncertain. Germline V gene lookup returns CDR1 MDHEN and CDR2 SYDVKM. Deletions cut 2 bases from V and 0 bases from J, with 11 bases between. This CDR3 is 16 amino acids long. The CDR3 DNA reads as TGTGCCAGCAGTTTAGGCCAGTGGTATAGCAATCAGCCCCAGCATTTT. Translating gives CASSLGQWYSNQPQHF. Full variable domain (rest looked up from reference TRBV28 and TRBJ1-5): DVKVTQSSRYLVKRTGEKVFLECVQDMDHENMFWYRQDPGLGLRLIYFSYDVKMKEKGDIPEGYSVSREKKERFSLILESASTNQTSMYLCASSLGQWYSNQPQHFGDGTRLSIL.

This clonotype was detected a few times. This chain uses TRBV15 with TRBJ2-7; the match to TRBD1 covers 11 bases. The CDR3 extends over 16 amino acids. Germline-derived CDR1 and CDR2 are LNHNV and YYDKDF (reference sequence). J gave up 5 bases and V 1 base, and 7 bases lay outside the gene matches. The CDR3 sequence is CATSRGDRGVRNEQYF. CDR3 nucleotides: TGTGCCACCAGCAGAGGGGACAGGGGGGTGAGGAACGAGCAGTACTTC.

The chain is built from TRBV28 and TRBJ2-7; D unresolved. The germline CDR1 and CDR2 sequences are MDHEN and SYDVKM. V was cut by 1 base and J by 3 bases, with 7 bases left in between. The CDR3 has 13 residues. For the CDR3, the DNA is TGTGCCAGCAGTTTATTCGGCGGCTACGAGCAGTACTTC. Its translation is CASSLFGGYEQYF.

This clonotype has a count of ten or more. The rearrangement links TRBV3-1 to TRBJ2-7; D gene unclear. Trimming removed 0 bases at V and 2 bases at J, with 5 bases between. Germline CDR1 is LGHDT and CDR2 is YNNKEL (reference sequence). The CDR3 covers 13 residues. CDR3 coding DNA: TGTGCCAGCAGCCAAGACGGAGCCTACGAGCAGTACTTC. Encoded protein: CASSQDGAYEQYF.

This clonotype has just a few counts. This chain uses TRBV10-3 with TRBJ2-3; perhaps TRBD2 as D (5 bases). V shed 2 bases and J shed 5 bases, with 11 bases lying between them. The length of the CDR3 is 14 residues. In germline, CDR1 is ENHRY, CDR2 SYGVKD. The DNA of the CDR3 is TGTGCCATCAGTGAGGGAACAGAGGGAGATACGCAGTATTTT. Its translation is CAISEGTEGDTQYF.

This clonotype occurred many times. The J gene is TRBJ2-3, the V gene TRBV19, with a weak D call TRBD2 (6 bases). Germline CDR1 is LNHDA and CDR2 is SQIVND (reference sequence). Trimming removed 4 bases from V and 6 bases from J, with 14 bases in between. The CDR3 loop spans 14 amino acids. Written as DNA, the CDR3 is TGTGCCAGTAGTAACGGGGGTCACGCGGATACGCAGTATTTT. It encodes CASSNGGHADTQYF.

This clonotype was counted ten times or more. The chain has TRBV20-1 and TRBJ2-7, with TRBD2 matching over 12 bases. CDR3 length: 15 amino acids. Germline lookup yields CDR1 DFQATT and CDR2 SNEGSKA (reference sequence). Losses at the gene ends were 3 bases for V and 5 bases for J; bases not matched to a gene: 8. The CDR3 loop is CSASDRLAGANEQYF. CDR3 in DNA: TGCAGTGCTAGTGACCGACTAGCGGGAGCCAACGAGCAGTACTTC.

This clonotype was observed at least ten times. The V call is TRBV11-3, the J call TRBJ1-1; D not resolved. The V end was cut by 5 bases, the J end by 3 bases, with 10 bases between. The V gene's germline CDR1 is SGHNT and CDR2 YENEEA. The CDR3 is 13 amino acids. DNA for the CDR3: TGTGCCAGCAGCCTTGGGTGGGACACTGAAGCTTTCTTT. This gives the protein CASSLGWDTEAFF.

This clonotype appeared a few times. The rearrangement uses TRBV11-3 and TRBJ2-1; 8 bases align to TRBD1. CDR3 length: 15 amino acids. With V trimmed by 5 bases and J by 1 base, 4 bases remained unmatched. Germline values: CDR1 SGHNT, CDR2 YENEEA. DNA for the CDR3: TGTGCCAGCAGCAAGACAGGGGAGTCCTACAATGAGCAGTTCTTC. It translates to CASSKTGESYNEQFF.

In its sample, this clonotype was seen a few times. This rearrangement joins TRBV2 to TRBJ2-3, with D maybe TRBD2 (6 bases). Trimming removed 6 bases from V and 14 bases from J, with 21 bases in between. Germline lookup yields CDR1 SNHLY and CDR2 FYNNEI. The CDR3 is 13 residues long. The DNA of the CDR3 is TGTGCCAGCAGCCCTAGTGTGGGGACTCGGGTGTATTTT. It yields the protein CASSPSVGTRVYF.

The J gene is TRBJ1-5, the V gene TRBV7-9; D gene uncertain. Germline CDR1 SEHNR, CDR2 FQNEAQ (reference sequence). Trimming left V 4 bases short and J 0 bases short, with 10 bases between. CDR3 length: 15 residues. The CDR3 region is CASSSDGHSNQPQHF. CDR3 in DNA: TGTGCCAGCAGCTCGGACGGGCATAGCAATCAGCCCCAGCATTTT.

Only a few counts were recorded for this clonotype. This chain connects TRBV24-1 to TRBJ2-7; no definite D call. V lost 4 bases to trimming and J lost 3 bases, with 9 bases between them. The CDR3 length is 13 residues. CDR1 KGHDR and CDR2 SFDVKD come from the germline V gene. In DNA, the CDR3 is TGTGCCACCAGTGACCTCACTGGCTACGAGCAGTACTTC. Translation: CATSDLTGYEQYF.

The CDR3 DNA reads as TGCAGCGTTGTATCCGAGCGGGAGAGAACCTACAATGAGCAGTTCTTC. It yields the protein CSVVSERERTYNEQFF. V usage is TRBV29-1 and J usage is TRBJ2-1; 8 bases map to TRBD2. The CDR3 totals 16 residues. The V segment lost 4 bases and the J segment 2 bases; nucleotides outside the gene matches: 10. Germline V lookup: CDR1 SQVTM, CDR2 ANQGSEA.

The chain uses TRBV5-1 and TRBJ2-7; D is perhaps TRBD2 (6 bases). The CDR3 consists of 14 residues. V was cut by 2 bases and J by 7 bases, with 16 bases left in between. Germline values: CDR1 SGHRS, CDR2 YFSETQ. The CDR3 region is CASSLHGGPREQYF. The CDR3 bases are TGCGCCAGCAGCTTACATGGAGGGCCTCGAGAGCAGTACTTC.

The chain employs TRBV7-9 and TRBJ2-7, with a possible D match to TRBD1 (5 bases). This CDR3 is 13 amino acids long. Germline V CDR1 and CDR2: SEHNR, FQNEAQ (reference sequence). V gave up 6 bases and J gave up 2 bases, with 11 bases separating them. CDR3 residues: CASSYTGTYEQYF. The CDR3 region has the DNA TGTGCCAGCAGTTATACAGGCACCTACGAGCAGTACTTC.

Only one count was recorded for this clonotype. This likely comes from a read error, as the CDR3 has no conserved phenylalanine or tryptophan at its end. This chain joins TRBV7-3 and TRBJ2-1, with TRBD2 matching over 9 bases. Trimming cost V 3 bases and J 6 bases; bases outside gene matches: 6. This CDR3 has 15 amino acids. Looked up from germline, CDR1 is SGHTA and CDR2 is FQGTGA. Here the CDR3 DNA reads TGTGCCAGCAGCTTTGGCGGGAGGGCCGGCAATGAGCAGTTCGTC. Translation: CASSFGGRAGNEQFV.

This clonotype was picked up many times. V and J are TRBV7-3 and TRBJ2-1; 11 nucleotides align to TRBD2. The V and J ends lost 3 bases and 6 bases, in that order; junction bases with no gene match: 4. The germline V gene encodes CDR1 SGHTA and CDR2 FQGTGA. The CDR3 contains 15 residues. For the CDR3, the DNA is TGTGCCAGCAGCTTGGGACTAGCGGTTTTCAATGAGCAGTTCTTC. This encodes CASSLGLAVFNEQFF.